This T cell receptor beta chain was captured in a study of cytomegalovirus exposure and HLA in healthy donors. Whole-study findings and limits: In a later analysis, DRB1 alleles had the most associated TCRs; HLA-C alleles the fewest. Prediction of most subjects' HLA-A and HLA-B alleles by TCR beta sequences was reportedly accurate.

The germline V gene has CDR1 WNHNN and CDR2 SYGVQD (reference sequence). This CDR3 spans 14 amino acids. Trimming stripped 2 bases from V and 5 bases from J, with 12 bases between. Remarks on this clone: Its matching antigen is unknown.

In the PCR, 60 Vbeta and 13 Jbeta primers were used. Sequenced by immunoSEQ multiplex PCR; TCRdb stores in-frame clones only, minus some. The sample yields under 200,000 clones, about 80% seen once. Sequenced material: PBMCs. The receptor was isolated from a man aged 45-65 years in good health and CMV-seropositive. The V and J genes are TRBV10-1 and TRBJ2-5; perhaps TRBD2 as D (6 bases). This CDR3 reads CASSEGGTGETQYF. In DNA form, the CDR3 reads TGCGCCAGCAGTGAGGGGGGGACCGGGGAGACCCAGTACTTC.